These 10 T cell receptor beta chains were sequenced from one sample in a study of siplizumab effects on memory and regulatory T cells. Sequencing was performed with immunoSEQ multiplex PCR; in TCRdb, only in-frame clones are kept and a portion is missing. The sample carries over 100,000 clones, over 90% recorded once. Source material: Tregs sorted from blood. These receptors originate from a human donor in good health.

The genes are TRBV5-1 and TRBJ1-6, with 8 nucleotides matching TRBD1. CDR3 length: 14 residues. J was trimmed by 7 bases and V by 4 bases; bases with no gene match: 4. Germline-derived CDR1 and CDR2 are SGHRS and YFSETQ. CDR3 sequence: CASSPGQVNSPLHF. The DNA for the CDR3 is TGCGCCAGCAGCCCGGGACAGGTGAATTCACCCCTCCACTTT.

This rearrangement joins TRBV14 to TRBJ2-1, with D possibly TRBD2 on 5 matching bases. This CDR3 spans 16 amino acids. Trimming took 4 bases from V and 2 from J, leaving 15 bases between them. From germline, CDR1 is SGHDN and CDR2 FVKESK. The CDR3 DNA is TGTGCCAGCAGCCCATCCGTTGGGCGGGCCTACAATGAGCAGTTCTTC. Translated: CASSPSVGRAYNEQFF.

The V and J genes are TRBV11-3 and TRBJ1-1; TRBD1 might be the D (5 bases). CDR3 length: 16 residues. V gave up 2 bases and J gave up 0 bases, with 13 bases separating them. CDR1 SGHNT and CDR2 YENEEA come from the germline V gene. In DNA, the CDR3 is TGTGCCAGCAGCTTAACGCAGGGCTACCTGAACACTGAAGCTTTCTTT. This translates into CASSLTQGYLNTEAFF.

CDR3 coding DNA: TGCGCCAGCAGCTCAACAGGGAGGGGAACCTACGAGCAGTACTTC. Translation: CASSSTGRGTYEQYF. The chain carries TRBV5-1 and TRBJ2-7; D is possibly TRBD2 (7 bases). Trimming cost V 3 bases and J 2 bases, with 15 bases left between them. Germline V gene data show CDR1 as SGHRS and CDR2 as YFSETQ. This CDR3 region has 15 residues.

The V call is TRBV28, the J call TRBJ2-5; D possibly corresponds to TRBD2 (6 bases). Trimming left V 5 bases short and J 5 bases short, with 15 bases between. The germline CDR1 and CDR2 sequences are MDHEN and SYDVKM. The CDR3 consists of 14 residues. CDR3 amino acids: CASSLRGGSETQYF. The CDR3 nucleotides are TGTGCCAGCAGTCTCCGGGGAGGTTCGGAGACCCAGTACTTC.

The gene calls are TRBV18 and TRBJ2-3, with 9 bases identical to TRBD1. The V segment lost 3 bases and the J segment 4 bases; nucleotides outside the gene matches: 8. Germline V gene data show CDR1 as KGHSH and CDR2 as LQKENI. The CDR3 has 16 residues. The chain's CDR3 is CASSPWVQGAADTQYF. CDR3 DNA: TGTGCCAGCTCACCTTGGGTACAGGGGGCCGCAGATACGCAGTATTTT.

The rearrangement uses TRBV18 and TRBJ1-2; 7 bases are a match to TRBD1. Germline V gives CDR1 KGHSH, CDR2 LQKENI. The CDR3 has 14 residues. V was pared by 4 bases and J by 7 bases, with 9 bases of the junction left unmatched. In nucleotides, the CDR3 is TGTGCCAGCTCACGAACGACAGGGTCGGGTGGCTACACCTTC. It specifies CASSRTTGSGGYTF.

This chain joins TRBV7-2 and TRBJ2-3, with D perhaps TRBD2 (5 bases). V dropped 1 base and J dropped 4 bases, with 24 bases sitting between them. CDR3 length: 19 residues. The germline CDR1 and CDR2 sequences are SGHTA and FQGNSA. This chain's CDR3 is CASSLGFTEGLAISDTQYF. Written as DNA, the CDR3 is TGTGCCAGCAGCTTAGGGTTCACGGAAGGCCTAGCTATATCAGATACGCAGTATTTT.

J is TRBJ2-7 and V is TRBV6-6, with a tentative D call TRBD2 (6 bases). The CDR3 has 16 residues. V was cut by 5 bases and J by 2 bases, with 19 bases left in between. The germline V gene encodes CDR1 MNHNY and CDR2 SVGAGI (reference sequence). This CDR3 is CASSRGKTVLTYEQYF. The CDR3 DNA sequence: TGTGCCAGCAGTCGGGGGAAGACAGTTTTGACCTACGAGCAGTACTTC.

The chain links TRBV5-6 to TRBJ1-2; TRBD1 matches 7 bases. J gave up 1 base and V 9 bases, and 9 bases lay outside the gene matches. The germline CDR1 and CDR2 sequences are SGHDT and YYEEEE. The CDR3 totals 14 residues. This CDR3 reads CATTGQARNYGYTF. The CDR3 nucleotides read TGTGCCACCACAGGACAGGCCCGTAACTATGGCTACACCTTC.